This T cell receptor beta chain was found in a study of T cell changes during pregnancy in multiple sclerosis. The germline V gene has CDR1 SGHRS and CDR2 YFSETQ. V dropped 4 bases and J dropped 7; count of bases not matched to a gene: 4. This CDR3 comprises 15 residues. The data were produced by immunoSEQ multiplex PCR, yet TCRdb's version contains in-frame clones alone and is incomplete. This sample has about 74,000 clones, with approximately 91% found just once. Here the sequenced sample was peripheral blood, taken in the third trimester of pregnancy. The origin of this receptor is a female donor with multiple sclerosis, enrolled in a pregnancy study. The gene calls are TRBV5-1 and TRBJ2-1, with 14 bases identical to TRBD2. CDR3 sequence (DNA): TGCGCCAGCAGCCCCTGGACTAGCGGGGGGAATGAGCAGTTCTTC. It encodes CASSPWTSGGNEQFF.